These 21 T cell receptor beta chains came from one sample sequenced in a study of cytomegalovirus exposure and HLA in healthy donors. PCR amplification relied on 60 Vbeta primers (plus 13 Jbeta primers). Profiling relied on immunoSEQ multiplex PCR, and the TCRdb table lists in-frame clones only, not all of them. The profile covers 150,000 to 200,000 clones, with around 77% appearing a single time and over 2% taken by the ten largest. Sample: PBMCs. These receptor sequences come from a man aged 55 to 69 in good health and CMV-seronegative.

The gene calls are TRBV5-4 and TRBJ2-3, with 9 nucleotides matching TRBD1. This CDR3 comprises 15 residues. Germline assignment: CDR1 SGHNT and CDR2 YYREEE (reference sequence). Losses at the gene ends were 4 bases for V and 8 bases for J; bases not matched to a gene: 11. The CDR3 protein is CASSLPGTGMVTQYF. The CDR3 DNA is TGTGCCAGCAGCCTACCCGGGACAGGGATGGTTACGCAGTATTTT.

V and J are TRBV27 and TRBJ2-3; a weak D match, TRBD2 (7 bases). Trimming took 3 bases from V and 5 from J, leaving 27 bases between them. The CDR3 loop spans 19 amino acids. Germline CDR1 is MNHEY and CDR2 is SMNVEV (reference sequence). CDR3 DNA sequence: TGTGCCAGCAGTTTGTCGTTTCTTAGAGGCGGGAGAGGGGGAGATACGCAGTATTTT. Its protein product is CASSLSFLRGGRGGDTQYF.

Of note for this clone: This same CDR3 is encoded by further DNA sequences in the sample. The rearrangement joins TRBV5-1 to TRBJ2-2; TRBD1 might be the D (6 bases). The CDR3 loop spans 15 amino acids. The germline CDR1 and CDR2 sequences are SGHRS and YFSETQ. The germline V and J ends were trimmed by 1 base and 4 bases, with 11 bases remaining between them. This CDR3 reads CASSLRQGLTGELFF. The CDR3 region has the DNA TGCGCCAGCAGCTTGAGGCAGGGGCTCACCGGGGAGCTGTTTTTT.

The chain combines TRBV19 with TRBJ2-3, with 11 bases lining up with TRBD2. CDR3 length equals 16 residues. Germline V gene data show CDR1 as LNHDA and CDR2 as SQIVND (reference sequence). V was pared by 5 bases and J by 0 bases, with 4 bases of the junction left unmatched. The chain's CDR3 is CASSLLAGASTDTQYF. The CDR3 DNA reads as TGTGCCAGTAGTCTACTAGCGGGAGCTAGCACAGATACGCAGTATTTT. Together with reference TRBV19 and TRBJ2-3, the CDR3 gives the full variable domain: DGGITQSPKYLFRKEGQNVTLSCEQNLNHDAMYWYRQDPGQGLRLIYYSQIVNDFQKGDIAEGYSVSREKKESFPLTVTSAQKNPTAFYLCASSLLAGASTDTQYFGPGTRLTVL.

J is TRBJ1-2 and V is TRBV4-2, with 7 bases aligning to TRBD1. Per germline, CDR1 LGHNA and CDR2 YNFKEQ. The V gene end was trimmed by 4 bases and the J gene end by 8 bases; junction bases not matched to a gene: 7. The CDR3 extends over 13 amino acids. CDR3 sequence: CASSLSGGGGYTF. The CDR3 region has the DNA TGTGCCAGCAGCCTCTCAGGGGGAGGAGGCTACACCTTC.

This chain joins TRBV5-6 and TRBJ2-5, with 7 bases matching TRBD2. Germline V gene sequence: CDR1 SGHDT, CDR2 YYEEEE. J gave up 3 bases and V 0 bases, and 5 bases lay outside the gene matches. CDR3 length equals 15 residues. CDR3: CASSLAGGRKETQYF. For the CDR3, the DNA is TGTGCCAGCAGCTTGGCGGGGGGACGGAAAGAGACCCAGTACTTC.

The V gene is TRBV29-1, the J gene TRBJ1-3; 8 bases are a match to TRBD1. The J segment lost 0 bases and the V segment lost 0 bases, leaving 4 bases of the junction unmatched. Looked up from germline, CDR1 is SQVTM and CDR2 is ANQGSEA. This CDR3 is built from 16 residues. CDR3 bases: TGCAGCGTTGAAGATCCCAGGGGGCTCTCTGGAAACACCATATATTTT. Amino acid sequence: CSVEDPRGLSGNTIYF.

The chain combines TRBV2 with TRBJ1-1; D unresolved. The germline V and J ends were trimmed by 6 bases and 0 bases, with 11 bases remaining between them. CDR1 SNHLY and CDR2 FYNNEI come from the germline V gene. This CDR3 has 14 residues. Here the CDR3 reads CASSPSGMNTEAFF. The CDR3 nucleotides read TGTGCCAGCAGCCCCTCGGGGATGAACACTGAAGCTTTCTTT.

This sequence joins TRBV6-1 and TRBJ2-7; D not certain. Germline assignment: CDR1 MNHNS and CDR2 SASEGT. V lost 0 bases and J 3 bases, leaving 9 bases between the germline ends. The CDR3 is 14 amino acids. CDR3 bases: TGTGCCAGCAGTGAAGCGCTTCGACACTACGAGCAGTACTTC. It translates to CASSEALRHYEQYF.

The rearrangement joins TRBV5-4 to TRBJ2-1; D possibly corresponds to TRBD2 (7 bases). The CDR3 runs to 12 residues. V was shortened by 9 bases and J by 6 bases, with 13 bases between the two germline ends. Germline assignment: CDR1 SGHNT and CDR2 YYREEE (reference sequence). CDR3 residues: CATLGGGNEQFF. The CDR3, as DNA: TGTGCCACCCTGGGAGGGGGCAATGAGCAGTTCTTC.

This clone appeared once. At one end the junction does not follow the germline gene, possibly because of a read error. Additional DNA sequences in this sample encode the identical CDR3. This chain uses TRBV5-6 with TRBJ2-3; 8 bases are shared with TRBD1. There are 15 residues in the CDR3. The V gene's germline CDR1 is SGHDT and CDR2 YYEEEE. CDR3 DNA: TGTGCCAGCAGCATCCGGACAGGGCGCACAGATACGCAATATTTT. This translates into CASSIRTGRTDTQYF.

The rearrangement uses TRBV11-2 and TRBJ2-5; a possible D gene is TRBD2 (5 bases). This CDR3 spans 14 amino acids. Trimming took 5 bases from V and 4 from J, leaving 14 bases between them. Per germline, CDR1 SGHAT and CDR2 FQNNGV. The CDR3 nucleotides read TGTGCCAGCAGCGAACAACGGGCGGGAGAGACCCAGTACTTC. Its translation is CASSEQRAGETQYF. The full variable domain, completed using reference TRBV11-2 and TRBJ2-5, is EAGVAQSPRYKIIEKRQSVAFWCNPISGHATLYWYQQILGQGPKLLIQFQNNGVVDDSQLPKDRFSAERLKGVDSTLKIQPAKLEDSAVYLCASSEQRAGETQYFGPGTRLLVL.

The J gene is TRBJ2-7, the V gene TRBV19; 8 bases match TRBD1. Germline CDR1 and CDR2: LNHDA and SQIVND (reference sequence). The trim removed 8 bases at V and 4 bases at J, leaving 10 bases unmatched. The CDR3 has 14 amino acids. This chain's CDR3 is CASGTGTGEYEQYF. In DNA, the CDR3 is TGTGCCAGTGGAACCGGGACAGGCGAATACGAGCAGTACTTC.

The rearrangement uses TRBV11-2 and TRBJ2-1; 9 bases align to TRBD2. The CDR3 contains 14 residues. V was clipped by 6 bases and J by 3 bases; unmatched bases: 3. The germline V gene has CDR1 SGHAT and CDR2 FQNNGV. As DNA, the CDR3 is TGTGCCAGCAGTCTAGCGGGGATCTACAATGAGCAGTTCTTC. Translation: CASSLAGIYNEQFF.

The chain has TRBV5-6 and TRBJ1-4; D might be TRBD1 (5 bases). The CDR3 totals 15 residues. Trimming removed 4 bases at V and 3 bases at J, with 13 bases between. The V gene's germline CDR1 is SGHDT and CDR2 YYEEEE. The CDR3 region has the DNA TGTGCCAGCAGCCCCAGGGTTGGGTCTAATGAAAAACTGTTTTTT. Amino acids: CASSPRVGSNEKLFF.

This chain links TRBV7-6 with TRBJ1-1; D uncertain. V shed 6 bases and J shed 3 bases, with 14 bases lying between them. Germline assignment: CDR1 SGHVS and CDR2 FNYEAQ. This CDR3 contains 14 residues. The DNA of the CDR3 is TGTGCCAGCAGTGTTAGAGGTTCGGACACTGAAGCTTTCTTT. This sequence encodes CASSVRGSDTEAFF.

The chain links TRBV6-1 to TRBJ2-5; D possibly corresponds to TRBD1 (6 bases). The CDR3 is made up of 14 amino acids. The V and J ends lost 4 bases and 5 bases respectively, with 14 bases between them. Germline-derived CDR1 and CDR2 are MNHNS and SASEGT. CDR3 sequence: CASSGAGADETQYF. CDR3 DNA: TGTGCCAGCAGTGGGGCAGGGGCGGATGAGACCCAGTACTTC.

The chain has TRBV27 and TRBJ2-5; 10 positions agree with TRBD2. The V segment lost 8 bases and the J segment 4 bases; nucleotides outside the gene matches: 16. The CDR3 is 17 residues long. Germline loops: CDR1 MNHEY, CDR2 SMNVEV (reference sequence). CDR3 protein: CASAGRTSGLAGETQYF. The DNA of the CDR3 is TGTGCCAGCGCCGGGAGGACTAGCGGTTTAGCAGGAGAGACCCAGTACTTC.

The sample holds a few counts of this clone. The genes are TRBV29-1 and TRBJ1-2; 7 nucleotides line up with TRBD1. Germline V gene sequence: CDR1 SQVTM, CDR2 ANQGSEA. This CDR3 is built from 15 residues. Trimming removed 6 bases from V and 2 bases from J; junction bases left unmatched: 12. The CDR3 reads CSVLPPGQRNYGYTF. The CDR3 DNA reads TGCAGCGTGTTGCCTCCGGGACAGAGAAACTATGGCTACACCTTC.

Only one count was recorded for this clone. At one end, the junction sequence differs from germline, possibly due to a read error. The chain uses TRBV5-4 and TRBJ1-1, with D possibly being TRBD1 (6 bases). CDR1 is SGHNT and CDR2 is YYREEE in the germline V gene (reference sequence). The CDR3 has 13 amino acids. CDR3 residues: CANSYQGRTEAFF. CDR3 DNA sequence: TGTGCCAACAGCTACCAGGGGCGGACTGAAGCTTTCTTT.

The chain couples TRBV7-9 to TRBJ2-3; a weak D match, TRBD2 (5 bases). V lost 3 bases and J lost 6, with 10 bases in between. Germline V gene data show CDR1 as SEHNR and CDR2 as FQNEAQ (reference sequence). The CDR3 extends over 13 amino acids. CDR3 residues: CASSFGGLDTQYF. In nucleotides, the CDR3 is TGTGCCAGCAGCTTTGGCGGGTTGGATACGCAGTATTTT.